Listed below are T cell receptor beta chains from one sample, sequenced in a study of graft-versus-host responses after intestinal transplantation. The data were produced by immunoSEQ multiplex PCR, yet TCRdb's version contains in-frame clones alone and is incomplete. Here the sample spans roughly 93,000 clones, 90% to 95% being singletons. These receptors lack a known antigen. The material was unstimulated CD8+ T cells sorted from spleen or lymph node cells, obtained before intestinal transplant. The receptors originated from a human donor who received an intestinal transplant. The CDR3 runs from the conserved cysteine through the conserved F or W. The D gene is left open where the match is weak. Clone size is given for some rows only: seen once, a few or many times, or a class if the clone is expanded.

clone_size,j_call,v_call,d_call,cdr3_nt,cdr3_aa
.,TRBJ1-2,TRBV5-6,.,TGTGCCAGCAGCTTGGGTCAGGGTGATGGCTACACCTTC,CASSLGQGDGYTF
.,TRBJ2-2,TRBV14,.,TGTGCCAGCAGCCAAGTTAACGGGATGAACACCGGGGAGCTGTTTTTT,CASSQVNGMNTGELFF
.,TRBJ2-7,TRBV4-3,TRBD1,TGCGCCAGCAGCCAAGACGCCGCAGGGGGCCGGGAGCAGTACTTC,CASSQDAAGGREQYF
.,TRBJ1-5,TRBV25-1,.,TGTGCCAGCAGTTACATCGAGGGGCCCCAGCATTTT,CASSYIEGPQHF
.,TRBJ2-1,TRBV18,TRBD2,TGTGCCAGCTCACCAACTAGCGGGGGGGCCTCCTACAATGAGCAGTTCTTC,CASSPTSGGASYNEQFF
.,TRBJ2-7,TRBV19,TRBD2,TGTGCCAGTGGGAGCGGGAGGTCCTACGAGCAGTACTTC,CASGSGRSYEQYF
.,TRBJ2-1,TRBV28,TRBD2,TGTGCCAGCAGTTTTAGGCCTAGCGGGTACAATGAGCAGTTCTTC,CASSFRPSGYNEQFF
.,TRBJ1-2,TRBV27,TRBD1,TGTGCCAGCAGTTCGAGCAGGACAGGGAGATATGGCTACACCTTC,CASSSSRTGRYGYTF
.,TRBJ2-1,TRBV5-6,.,TGTGCCAGCAGCCCGGGGGACTCCTACAATGAGCAGTTCTTC,CASSPGDSYNEQFF
.,TRBJ2-7,TRBV9,.,TGTGCCAGCAGCGTAGGCGAGTCCGTCTACGAGCAGTACTTC,CASSVGESVYEQYF
.,TRBJ2-7,TRBV6-1,.,TGTGCCACTAGAAACCTATATACGGGAGCCCACGAGCAGTACTTC,CATRNLYTGAHEQYF
.,TRBJ2-3,TRBV2,TRBD2,TGTGCCAGCAGGCCCATCTCCGGGAGGCCAGATACGCAGTATTTT,CASRPISGRPDTQYF
.,TRBJ2-1,TRBV2,TRBD2,TGTGCCAGCAGGATAGCGGGGCTTGGGTACAATGAGCAGTTCTTC,CASRIAGLGYNEQFF
.,TRBJ1-1,TRBV11-2,TRBD1,TGTGCCAGCAGCTCCCCGGGACAGGGGAACACTGAAGCTTTCTTT,CASSSPGQGNTEAFF
.,TRBJ2-7,TRBV11-2,TRBD2,TGTGCCAGCAGCTTAGTCCCGGGAGGAGGCGAGCAGTACTTC,CASSLVPGGGEQYF
.,TRBJ2-2,TRBV5-5,.,TGTGCCAGCAGCTGGGACTGGGGGACCGGGGAGCTGTTTTTT,CASSWDWGTGELFF
.,TRBJ2-7,TRBV9,.,TGTGCCAGCAGCCCCGAGGTAGCGAAGATCTACGAGCAGTACTTC,CASSPEVAKIYEQYF
.,TRBJ2-7,TRBV6-5,TRBD1,TGTGCCAGCAGTTATCATCGGACAGGAAGGGACTACGAGCAGTACTTC,CASSYHRTGRDYEQYF
once,TRBJ1-5,TRBV5-1,.,TGCGCCAGCACCACCATCCTACAGCCCCAGCATTTT,CASTTILQPQHF
once,TRBJ2-3,TRBV4-1,TRBD1,TGCGCCAGCAGCCTCTTAACAGGGGCCGATACGCAGTATTTT,CASSLLTGADTQYF
.,TRBJ1-5,TRBV4-1,.,TGCGCCAGCAGCCAAGAAGAAGGGGTACGACAGCCCCAGCATTTT,CASSQEEGVRQPQHF
.,TRBJ1-1,TRBV5-6,TRBD1,TGTGCCAGCAGCGTTCGGACAGGGATGAACACTGAAGCTTTCTTT,CASSVRTGMNTEAFF
.,TRBJ2-1,TRBV9,TRBD1,TGTGCCAGCAGCGTCACAGGGGTCAATGAGCAGTTCTTC,CASSVTGVNEQFF
.,TRBJ2-7,TRBV18,.,TGTGCCAGCTCACCATCCGATTCCTACGAGCAGTACTTC,CASSPSDSYEQYF
.,TRBJ2-1,TRBV9,TRBD1,TGTGCCAGCAGCGGACGGGACAGGGTTTTTGGTGAGCAGTTCTTC,CASSGRDRVFGEQFF
.,TRBJ2-6,TRBV30,.,TGTGCCTGGGGGCTTGAGGGGGCCAACGTCCTGACTTTC,CAWGLEGANVLTF
.,TRBJ2-3,TRBV7-8,TRBD2,TGTGCCAGCAGCTTTGAGACTAGCGGGGGGGCCGATAGTAGGTATTTT,CASSFETSGGADSRYF
.,TRBJ2-7,TRBV5-4,TRBD1,TGTGCCAGCAGCTCCGGGACAGGGGTATACGAGCAGTACTTC,CASSSGTGVYEQYF
.,TRBJ1-2,TRBV5-6,.,TGTGCCAGCAGCTTTGAGGCGGTGAACTATGGCTACACCTTC,CASSFEAVNYGYTF
.,TRBJ2-1,TRBV5-4,.,TGTGCCAGCAGCCTGAGCTCCTACAATGAGCAGTTCTTC,CASSLSSYNEQFF
.,TRBJ2-1,TRBV2,TRBD2,TGTGCCAGCAGGGTAACTAGCGGGCCTTTCAATGAGCAGTTCTTC,CASRVTSGPFNEQFF
.,TRBJ2-3,TRBV15,.,TGTGCCACCAGCCGTCCCTTAGCGGGCACAGATACGCAGTATTTT,CATSRPLAGTDTQYF
.,TRBJ2-1,TRBV5-8,TRBD2,TGTGCCAGCAGCTTGGAGTACGGGGGAGGGACTAGCTCCTACAATGAGCAGTTCTTC,CASSLEYGGGTSSYNEQFF
.,TRBJ2-5,TRBV28,.,TGTGCCAGCAGGGCTAGCCGGGGGCAAGAGACCCAGTACTTC,CASRASRGQETQYF
.,TRBJ2-5,TRBV4-2,TRBD2,TGTGCCAGCAGCCAAGATCCCAGCGGGGCCTCTTTTGGGGAGACCCAGTACTTC,CASSQDPSGASFGETQYF
once,TRBJ2-5,TRBV5-4,.,TGTGCCAGCAGCTTCAGGGGGGCAGGGGAGACCCAGTACTTC,CASSFRGAGETQYF
.,TRBJ2-7,TRBV5-4,.,TGTGCCAGCAGCCCCTGGGGGGGGGCCATCTACGAGCAGTACTTC,CASSPWGGAIYEQYF
.,TRBJ2-3,TRBV4-2,TRBD2,TGTGCCAGCAGCCAAGTTGGTAGCGAGACTAGCGGCACAGATACGCAGTATTTT,CASSQVGSETSGTDTQYF
.,TRBJ2-7,TRBV5-1,.,TGCGCCAGCAGCTTGGTCAGGGGCGAGAACGAGCAGTACTTC,CASSLVRGENEQYF
.,TRBJ2-1,TRBV7-2,TRBD2,TGTGCCAGCAGCTTACTTCGGACTAGTGAGTACAATGAGCAGTTCTTC,CASSLLRTSEYNEQFF
.,TRBJ2-7,TRBV7-9,.,TGTGCCAGCAGCGATCTATCGGGGACTTACTCCTACGAGCAGTACTTC,CASSDLSGTYSYEQYF
.,TRBJ2-1,TRBV7-8,TRBD2,TGTGCCAGCAGCCGAGGACTAGCGGGAGTGGGCTACAATGAGCAGTTCTTC,CASSRGLAGVGYNEQFF
.,TRBJ1-5,TRBV6-6,.,TGTGCCAGCAGTTACCCAGATCAGCCCCAGCATTTT,CASSYPDQPQHF
.,TRBJ1-2,TRBV9,.,TGTGCCAGCAGCGTAGTAGGGGGTTCAAACTATGGCTACACCTTC,CASSVVGGSNYGYTF
.,TRBJ2-1,TRBV27,.,TGTGCCAGCAAGGACGGGAGCTCCTACAATGAGCAGTTCTTC,CASKDGSSYNEQFF
.,TRBJ1-1,TRBV19,.,TGTGCCAGTAGCGAGATGAACCAGGCCCTAAGTGAAGCTTTCTTT,CASSEMNQALSEAFF
.,TRBJ2-1,TRBV30,TRBD2,TGTGCCTGGAGTGACGAGAGCGGGAGAGCCTACAATGAGCAGTTCTTC,CAWSDESGRAYNEQFF
.,TRBJ1-1,TRBV9,TRBD1,TGTGCCAGCAGCGGAAACCAGGGGGAGGCAACTGAAGCTTTCTTT,CASSGNQGEATEAFF
.,TRBJ2-7,TRBV15,TRBD2,TGTGCCACCAGCCGAGGACTAGCGGCGTCCTACGAGCAGTACTTC,CATSRGLAASYEQYF
.,TRBJ2-1,TRBV4-1,.,TGCGCCAGCAGCCTCCCTCCTAGAGAAGGGGTCCCAGTCTTC,CASSLPPREGVPVF
.,TRBJ2-7,TRBV28,TRBD2,TGTGCCAGCAGTCAACTAGCGGGAGCACGGGAGCAGTACTTC,CASSQLAGAREQYF
.,TRBJ1-1,TRBV4-2,TRBD1,TGTGCCAGCAGCCAAGGGACAGGGGCCCGGAACACTGAAGCTTTCTTT,CASSQGTGARNTEAFF
.,TRBJ2-1,TRBV27,.,TGTGCCAGCAAAAACAGTTACGGAATCTCCTACAATGAGCAGTTCTTC,CASKNSYGISYNEQFF
.,TRBJ1-1,TRBV4-1,.,TGCGCCAGCAGCCAAGTTCCGGGGGACACTGAAGCTTTCTTT,CASSQVPGDTEAFF
.,TRBJ1-1,TRBV19,.,TGTGCCAGTAGGGCAGGTCTAAACACTGAAGCTTTCTTT,CASRAGLNTEAFF
.,TRBJ2-7,TRBV10-3,.,TGTGCCGTCTGGGCCTCCTACGAGCAGTACTTC,CAVWASYEQYF